Sequencing of this T cell receptor (beta chain) was carried out in a study of cytomegalovirus exposure and HLA in healthy donors. Study summary: Assignment to the Caucasian-associated ancestry cluster applied to around four fifths of the approximately 390 genotyped donors.

Points on this clone: Its matching antigen is unknown.

Vbeta (60) and Jbeta (13) primers were used in the PCR. The assay was immunoSEQ multiplex PCR, and TCRdb's table has in-frame clones only and misses some. The sample carries about 160,000 clones, 79% recorded once. General study results and limits: Investigators reported 150 to 200 TCR beta chains as tied to cytomegalovirus. Earlier findings revealed that most TCR beta V segments proved productive either about 87% or about 30% of the time. Across all donors, roughly uniform sequencing depth was an assumption of the presence/absence analyses.

V lost 1 base to trimming and J lost 8 bases, with 14 bases between them. The CDR3 has 14 residues. Germline-derived CDR1 and CDR2 are SGHTA and FQGNSA. This TCR was recovered from a man aged 35 to 55 in good health and CMV-seronegative. The V gene is TRBV7-2, the J gene TRBJ1-2; D unclear. The specimen sequenced was PBMCs. The CDR3, as DNA: TGTGCCAGCAGCTTAGATCGGGGTCCTGGGGGCTACACCTTC. Residues: CASSLDRGPGGYTF.